This note documents a single T cell receptor (beta chain) sequence. Those enrolled, adults aged roughly 18 to 89 years, came from about 24 US areas. Donors were grouped by their self-reported clinical history. It was within 2 weeks before study entry that exposed participants met a COVID-19 case. The germline CDR1 and CDR2 sequences are SGHDT and YYEEEE. The CDR3 is 15 amino acids. Trimming removed 0 bases from V and 5 bases from J, with 12 bases in between. This sample was taken from a study of blood T cell repertoires in COVID-19. Looking at the study overall: Nucleic acid was either cDNA or gDNA, and it came from T cells, B-cell-depleted T cells, or PBMCs.

Produced via immunoSEQ multiplex PCR; TCRdb's table is partial and in-frame only. The sample carries 120,000 to 150,000 clones, about four fifths recorded once. This TCR was sampled from a woman under 30 who had been exposed to COVID-19. Sequenced sample: PBMCs or T cells enriched from blood (not recorded which). The chain recombines TRBV5-6 with TRBJ2-1; D call uncertain. The CDR3 here is CASSLERVFHNEQFF. The CDR3 DNA follows: TGTGCCAGCAGCTTGGAACGGGTTTTCCACAATGAGCAGTTCTTC.